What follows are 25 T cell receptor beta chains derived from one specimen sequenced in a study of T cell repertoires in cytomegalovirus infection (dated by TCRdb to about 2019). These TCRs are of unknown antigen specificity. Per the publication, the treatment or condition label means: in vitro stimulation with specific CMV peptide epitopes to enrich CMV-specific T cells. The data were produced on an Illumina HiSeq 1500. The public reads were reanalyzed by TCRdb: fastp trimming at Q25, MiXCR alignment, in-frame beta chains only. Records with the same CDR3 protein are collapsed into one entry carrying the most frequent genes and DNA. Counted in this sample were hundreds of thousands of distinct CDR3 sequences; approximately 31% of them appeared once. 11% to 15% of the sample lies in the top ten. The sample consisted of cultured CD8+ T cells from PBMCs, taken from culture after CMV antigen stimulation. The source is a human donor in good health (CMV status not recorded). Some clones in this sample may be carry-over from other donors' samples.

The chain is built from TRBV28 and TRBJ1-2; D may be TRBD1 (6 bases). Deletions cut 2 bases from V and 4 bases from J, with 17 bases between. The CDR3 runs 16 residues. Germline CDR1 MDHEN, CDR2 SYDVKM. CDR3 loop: CASSLISGGLGYGYTF. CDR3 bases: TGTGCCAGCAGTTTAATTAGCGGGGGGCTGGGCTATGGCTACACCTTC.

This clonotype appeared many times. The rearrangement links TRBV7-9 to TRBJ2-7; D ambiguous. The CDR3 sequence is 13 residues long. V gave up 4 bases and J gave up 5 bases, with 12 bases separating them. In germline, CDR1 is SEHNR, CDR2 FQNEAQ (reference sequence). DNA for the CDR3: TGTGCCAGCAGCTCCCCGATGATGAACGAGCAGTACGTC. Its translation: CASSSPMMNEQYV.

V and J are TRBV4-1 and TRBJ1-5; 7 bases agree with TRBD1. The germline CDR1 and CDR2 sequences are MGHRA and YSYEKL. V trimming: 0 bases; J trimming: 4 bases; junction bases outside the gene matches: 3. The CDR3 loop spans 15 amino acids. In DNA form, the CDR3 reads TGCGCCAGCAGCCAAGATAAGGGGGCAAATCAGCCCCAGCATTTT. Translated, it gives CASSQDKGANQPQHF.

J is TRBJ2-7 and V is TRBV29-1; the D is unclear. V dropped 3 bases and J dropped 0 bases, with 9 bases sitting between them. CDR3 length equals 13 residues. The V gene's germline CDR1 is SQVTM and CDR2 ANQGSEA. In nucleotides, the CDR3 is TGCAGCGTTGACTCTGAGAGCTCCTACGAGCAGTACTTC. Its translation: CSVDSESSYEQYF.

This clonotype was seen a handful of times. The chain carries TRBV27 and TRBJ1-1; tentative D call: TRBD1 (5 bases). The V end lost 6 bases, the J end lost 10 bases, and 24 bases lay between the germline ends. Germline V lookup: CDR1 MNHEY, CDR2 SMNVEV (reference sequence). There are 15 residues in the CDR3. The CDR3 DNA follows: TGTGCCAGCAGCCTCGGGTATGGCGGGGCCGTACCAGCTTTCTTT. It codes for CASSLGYGGAVPAFF.

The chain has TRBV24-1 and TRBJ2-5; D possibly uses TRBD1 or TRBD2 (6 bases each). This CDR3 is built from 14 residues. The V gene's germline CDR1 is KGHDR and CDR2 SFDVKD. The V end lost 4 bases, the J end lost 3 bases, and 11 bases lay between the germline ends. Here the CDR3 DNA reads TGTGCCACCAGTGACAGGGGAGGAAAAGAGACCCAGTACTTC. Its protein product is CATSDRGGKETQYF.

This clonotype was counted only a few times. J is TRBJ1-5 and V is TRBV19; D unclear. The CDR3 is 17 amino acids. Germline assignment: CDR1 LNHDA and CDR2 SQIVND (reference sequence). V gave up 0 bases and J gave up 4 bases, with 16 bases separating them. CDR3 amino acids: CASSIDRSLGPNQPQHF. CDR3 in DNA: TGTGCCAGTAGTATAGACCGGTCTCTCGGTCCTAATCAGCCCCAGCATTTT.

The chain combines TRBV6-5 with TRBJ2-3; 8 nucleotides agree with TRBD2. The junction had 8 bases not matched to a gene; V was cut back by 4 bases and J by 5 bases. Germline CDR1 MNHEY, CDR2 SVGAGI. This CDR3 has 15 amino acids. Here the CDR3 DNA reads TGTGCCAGCAGTTTATCGGGGGGGCTGTTAGATACGCAGTATTTT. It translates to CASSLSGGLLDTQYF.

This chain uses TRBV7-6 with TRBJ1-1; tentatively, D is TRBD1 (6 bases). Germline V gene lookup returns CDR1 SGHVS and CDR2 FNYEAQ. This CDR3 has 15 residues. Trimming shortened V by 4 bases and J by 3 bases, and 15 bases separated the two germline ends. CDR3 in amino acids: CASSSLKDSHTEAFF. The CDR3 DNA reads TGTGCCAGCAGCTCCTTGAAGGACAGTCACACTGAAGCTTTCTTT. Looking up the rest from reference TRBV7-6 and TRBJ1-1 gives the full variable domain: GAGVSQSPRYKVTKRGQDVALRCDPISGHVSLYWYRQALGQGPEFLTYFNYEAQQDKSGLPNDRFSAERPEGSISTLTIQRTEQRDSAMYRCASSSLKDSHTEAFFGQGTRLTVV.

CDR3 DNA sequence: TGTGCCAGCAGCCTCGCGGTGGGGAGCTACAATGAGCAGTTCTTC. This encodes CASSLAVGSYNEQFF. The rearrangement uses TRBV14 and TRBJ2-1; weak D call: TRBD2 (5 bases). The germline V and J ends were trimmed by 4 bases and 3 bases, with 13 bases remaining between them. Germline CDR1 reads SGHDN; CDR2 reads FVKESK. The CDR3 contains 15 residues.

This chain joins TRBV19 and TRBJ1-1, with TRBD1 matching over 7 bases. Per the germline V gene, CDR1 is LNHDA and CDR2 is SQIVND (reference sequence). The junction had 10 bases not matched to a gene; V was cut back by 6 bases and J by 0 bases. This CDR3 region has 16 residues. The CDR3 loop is CASRDGAGGMNTEAFF. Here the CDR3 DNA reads TGTGCCAGTAGAGATGGGGCAGGGGGAATGAACACTGAAGCTTTCTTT.

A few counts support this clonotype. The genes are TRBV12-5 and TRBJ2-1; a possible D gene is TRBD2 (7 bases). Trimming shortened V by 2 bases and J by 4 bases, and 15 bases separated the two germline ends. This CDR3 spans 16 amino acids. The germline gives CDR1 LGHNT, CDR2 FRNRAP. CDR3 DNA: TGTGCTAGTGGTTTGAACTTAGGGGGGGGATACAATGAGCAGTTCTTC. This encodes CASGLNLGGGYNEQFF.

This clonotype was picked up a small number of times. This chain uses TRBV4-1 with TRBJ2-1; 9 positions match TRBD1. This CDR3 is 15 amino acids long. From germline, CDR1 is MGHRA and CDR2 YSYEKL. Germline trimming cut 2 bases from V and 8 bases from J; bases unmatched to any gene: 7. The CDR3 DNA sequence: TGCGCCAGCAGCCAACGACAGGGGGGAAAGGATGAGCAGTTCTTC. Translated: CASSQRQGGKDEQFF.

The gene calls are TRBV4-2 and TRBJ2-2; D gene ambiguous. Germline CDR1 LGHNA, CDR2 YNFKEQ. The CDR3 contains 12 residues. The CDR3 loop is CAIEQSTGELFF. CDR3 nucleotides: TGTGCTATCGAACAGTCCACCGGGGAGCTGTTTTTT.

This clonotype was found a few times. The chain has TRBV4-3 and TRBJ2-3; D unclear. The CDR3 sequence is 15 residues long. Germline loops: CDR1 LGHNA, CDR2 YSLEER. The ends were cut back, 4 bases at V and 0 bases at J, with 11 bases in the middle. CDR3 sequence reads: CASSRDIHSTDTQYF. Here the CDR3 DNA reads TGCGCCAGCAGCCGAGACATACATAGCACAGATACGCAGTATTTT.

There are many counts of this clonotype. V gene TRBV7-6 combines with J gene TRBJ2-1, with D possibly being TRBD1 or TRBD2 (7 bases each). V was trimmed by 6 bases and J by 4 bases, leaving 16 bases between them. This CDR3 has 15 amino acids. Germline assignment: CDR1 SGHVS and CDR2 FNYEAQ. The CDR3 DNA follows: TGTGCCAGCAGTTCCAGCGGGACAGCGTACAATGAGCAGTTCTTC. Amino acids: CASSSSGTAYNEQFF. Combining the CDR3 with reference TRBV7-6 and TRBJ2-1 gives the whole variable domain GAGVSQSPRYKVTKRGQDVALRCDPISGHVSLYWYRQALGQGPEFLTYFNYEAQQDKSGLPNDRFSAERPEGSISTLTIQRTEQRDSAMYRCASSSSGTAYNEQFFGPGTRLTVL.

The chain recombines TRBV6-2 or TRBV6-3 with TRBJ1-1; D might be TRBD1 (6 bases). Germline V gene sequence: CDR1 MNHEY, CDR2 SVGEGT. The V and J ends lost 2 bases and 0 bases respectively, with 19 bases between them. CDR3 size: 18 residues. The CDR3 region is CASSYPKQGSLLNTEAFF. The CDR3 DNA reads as TGTGCCAGCAGTTACCCCAAACAGGGTTCTCTACTGAACACTGAAGCTTTCTTT.

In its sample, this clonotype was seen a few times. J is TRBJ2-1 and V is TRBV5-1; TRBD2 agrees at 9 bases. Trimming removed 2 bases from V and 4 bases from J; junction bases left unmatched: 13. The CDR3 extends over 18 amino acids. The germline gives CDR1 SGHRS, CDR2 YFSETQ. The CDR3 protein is CASSFPSGGISPYNEQFF. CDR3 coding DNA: TGCGCCAGCAGCTTTCCAAGCGGGGGGATCTCGCCTTACAATGAGCAGTTCTTC.

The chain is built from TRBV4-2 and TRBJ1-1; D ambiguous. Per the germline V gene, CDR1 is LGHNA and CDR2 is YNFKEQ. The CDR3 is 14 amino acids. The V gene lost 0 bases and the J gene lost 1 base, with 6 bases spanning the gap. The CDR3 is CASSQEDGNTEAFF. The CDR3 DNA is TGTGCCAGCAGCCAAGAGGATGGGAACACTGAAGCTTTCTTT.

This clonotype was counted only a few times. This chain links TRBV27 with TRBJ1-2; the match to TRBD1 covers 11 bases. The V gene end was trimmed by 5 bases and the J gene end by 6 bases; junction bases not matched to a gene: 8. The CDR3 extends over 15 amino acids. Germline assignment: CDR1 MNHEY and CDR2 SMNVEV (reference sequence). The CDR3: CASSPWDRGIDGYTF. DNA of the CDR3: TGTGCCAGCAGTCCATGGGACAGGGGGATAGATGGCTACACCTTC.

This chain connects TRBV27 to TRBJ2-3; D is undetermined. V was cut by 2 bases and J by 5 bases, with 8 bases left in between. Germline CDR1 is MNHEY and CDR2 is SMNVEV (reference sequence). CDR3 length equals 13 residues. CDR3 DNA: TGTGCCAGCAGTTTACTGGGAATAGATACGCAGTATTTT. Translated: CASSLLGIDTQYF.

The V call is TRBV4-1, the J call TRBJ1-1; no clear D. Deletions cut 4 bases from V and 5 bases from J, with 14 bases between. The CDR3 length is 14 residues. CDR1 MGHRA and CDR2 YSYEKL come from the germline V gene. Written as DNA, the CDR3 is TGCGCCAGCAGCCCCACGGGGTGGAGGACTGAAGCTTTCTTT. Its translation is CASSPTGWRTEAFF.

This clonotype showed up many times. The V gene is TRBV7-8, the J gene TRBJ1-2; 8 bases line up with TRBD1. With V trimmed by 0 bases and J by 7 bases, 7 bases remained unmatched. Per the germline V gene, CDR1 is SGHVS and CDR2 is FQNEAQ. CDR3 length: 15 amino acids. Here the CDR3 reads CASSLALTGAGGYTF. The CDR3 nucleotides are TGTGCCAGCAGCTTAGCCTTGACAGGGGCCGGTGGCTACACCTTC.

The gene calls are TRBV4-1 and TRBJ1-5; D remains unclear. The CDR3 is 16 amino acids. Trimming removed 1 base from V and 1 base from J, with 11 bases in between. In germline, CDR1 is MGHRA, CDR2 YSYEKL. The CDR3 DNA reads TGCGCCAGCAGCCAAGGGGAGTTTCGGAGCAATCAGCCCCAGCATTTT. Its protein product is CASSQGEFRSNQPQHF.

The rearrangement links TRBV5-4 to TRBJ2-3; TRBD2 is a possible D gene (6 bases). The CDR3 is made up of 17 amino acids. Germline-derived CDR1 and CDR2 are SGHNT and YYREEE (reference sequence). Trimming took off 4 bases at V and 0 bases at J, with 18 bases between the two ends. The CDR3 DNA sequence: TGTGCCAGCAGCGGAACTCAGGAGGGGCGAAGCACAGATACGCAGTATTTT. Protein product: CASSGTQEGRSTDTQYF.